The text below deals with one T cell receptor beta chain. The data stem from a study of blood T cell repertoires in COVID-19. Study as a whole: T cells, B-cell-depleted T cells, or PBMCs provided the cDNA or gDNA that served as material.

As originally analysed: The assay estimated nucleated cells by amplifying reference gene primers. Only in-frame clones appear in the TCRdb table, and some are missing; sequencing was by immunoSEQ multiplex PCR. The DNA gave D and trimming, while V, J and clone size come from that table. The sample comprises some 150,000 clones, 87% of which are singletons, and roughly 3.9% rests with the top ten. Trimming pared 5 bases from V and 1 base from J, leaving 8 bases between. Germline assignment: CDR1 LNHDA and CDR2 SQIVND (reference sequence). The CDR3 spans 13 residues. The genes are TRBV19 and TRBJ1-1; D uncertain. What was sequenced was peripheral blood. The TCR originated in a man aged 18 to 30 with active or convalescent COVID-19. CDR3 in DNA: TGTGCCAGTAGTCCCCCAGAGAACACTGAAGCTTTCTTT. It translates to CASSPPENTEAFF.